The clone carrying this T cell receptor beta chain came up once. This entry comes from a study of PD-L1 blockade in urothelial cancer. Overall study context: Patients commenced intravenous atezolizumab, 1,200 mg every 3 weeks, around 2014. Male sex and bladder-origin urothelial cancer were recorded for about 90% of the roughly 30 patients. The authors examined blood 3 weeks (second dose) and 6 weeks after treatment start.

Germline V lookup: CDR1 SGHTA, CDR2 FQGTGA. The V gene lost 2 bases and the J gene lost 4 bases, with 14 bases spanning the gap. The CDR3 is 16 amino acids. The assay was immunoSEQ multiplex PCR, and TCRdb's table has in-frame clones only and misses some. The data show some 54,000 clones, under 90% seen once. The input for sequencing was PBMCs, taken around atezolizumab (anti-PD-L1) treatment. The clonotype comes from a middle-aged man with urothelial cancer. The chain links TRBV7-3 to TRBJ2-2; maybe TRBD2 (5 bases). CDR3 in amino acids: CASSLEGGKGTGELFF. The CDR3 coding sequence is TGTGCCAGCAGCTTAGAGGGCGGTAAAGGCACCGGGGAGCTGTTTTTT.